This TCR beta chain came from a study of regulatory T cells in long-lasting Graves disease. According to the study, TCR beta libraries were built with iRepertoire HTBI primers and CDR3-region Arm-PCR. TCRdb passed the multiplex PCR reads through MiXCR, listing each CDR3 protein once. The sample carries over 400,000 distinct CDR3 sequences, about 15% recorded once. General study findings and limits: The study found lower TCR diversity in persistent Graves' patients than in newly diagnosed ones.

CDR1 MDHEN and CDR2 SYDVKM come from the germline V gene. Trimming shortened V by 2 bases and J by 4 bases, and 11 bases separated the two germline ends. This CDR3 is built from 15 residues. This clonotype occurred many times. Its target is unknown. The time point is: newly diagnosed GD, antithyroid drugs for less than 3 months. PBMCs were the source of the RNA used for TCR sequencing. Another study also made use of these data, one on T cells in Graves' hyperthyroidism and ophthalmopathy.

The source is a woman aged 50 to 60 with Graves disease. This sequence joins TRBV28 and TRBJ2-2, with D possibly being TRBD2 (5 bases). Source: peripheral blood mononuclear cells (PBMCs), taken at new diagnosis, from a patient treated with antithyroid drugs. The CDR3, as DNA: TGTGCCAGCAGTTTAAATATGGGAGCCACCGGGGAGCTGTTTTTT. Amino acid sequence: CASSLNMGATGELFF.